This T cell receptor (beta chain) is drawn from a study of T cells in women clearing cervical HPV infection (dated by TCRdb to 2016 to 2019). A note on the overall study: The cases were 20 to 30 women with histologically confirmed HPV16-related CIN3 or worse, and 2 of those women had invasive cancers. Controls were 25 or so women whose single incident HPV16 infection cleared within 12 months without precancer or cancer developing. Since only a few of the women had HLA typing available, the possibility that HLA type was acting as a confounder could not be ruled out. Blood from cases was drawn at the visit where the lesion was first identified, while blood from controls was drawn once the infection was no longer detected. Among cases, blood sampling occurred a median of about 150 days after lesion detection, with an interquartile range of roughly 90 to 230 days. This exploratory proof-of-principle case-control study, nested within the Guanacaste HPV Natural History Study in Costa Rica, compared TCR repertoires among women with different cervical HPV16 outcomes. The parent cohort enrolled 9,800 or so women aged 18 or older in Guanacaste, Costa Rica, during about 1992 to 1994 and followed them for seven to eight years. As quality controls, five blinded duplicates were added to each group, bringing the total to approximately 60 samples made up of some 50 participants and about ten replicates. Cases were matched to controls by age within five years and by the year the sample was collected. A median age of approximately 30 years was observed in cases versus over 37 in controls, and no significant differences in baseline characteristics were found.

The V end gives up 4 bases and the J end 6 bases, leaving 7 bases in the junction not matched to a gene. The germline V gene specifies MGHRA as CDR1 and YSYEKL as CDR2. The CDR3 goes from the cysteine to the phenylalanine over 15 residues. Part of the CDR3 DNA is given, 36 bases translated from base 1. Paper-wide results and their limitations: Because the number of T cells in each sample was unknown, differences in richness could reflect differing T-cell content rather than repertoire biology. CIN3+ cases had significantly higher TCR repertoire richness than controls across sequencing depths, but evenness did not differ between the groups. Cases were distinguished from controls with an estimated AUC of about 0.78 by random forest classifiers combining richness and V gene abundances. Lower TRBV6-7 relative abundance was observed in cases than in controls (roughly 0.12% versus 0.15%; Bonferroni P = 0.0008). Whether associations preceded infection or resulted from infection could not be shown with the cross-sectional design, and effector/memory subsets and HPV-specific T cells were not isolated.

Every participant had a single incident cervical HPV16 infection, and women with prevalent HPV16 infections were excluded. Cervical HPV DNA was detected with MY09/MY11 PCR, and genotyping was done with dot-blot hybridization. Fifteen mL of heparinized blood were centrifuged, and the buffy coat was split into aliquots, frozen at -30 degrees C, and then kept at -80 degrees C. Genomic DNA was extracted from buffy coat specimens using QIAGEN kits. TCR beta CDR3 regions were amplified by multiplex PCR from an average of around 1,200 ng genomic DNA per sample using the immunoSEQ assay. Primer bias was corrected in the assay by using a complete synthetic TCR repertoire to establish an amplification baseline. The amplicons were sequenced on the Illumina platform. Regarding the original processing steps: Error correction of the sequences involved clustering with frequency ratios plus a modified nearest-neighbor algorithm, after which the sequences were analyzed in the immunoSEQ Analyzer using IMGT gene definitions. TCR richness and evenness were averaged over 20 rarefaction repeats at each rarefaction depth, excluding samples with fewer sequences than the depth. Wilcoxon rank sum tests with FDR correction were used to compare relative abundances of V, D and J genes between the groups. For the blinded duplicates, the intraclass correlation was 95.6% for TCR richness and averaged about 77% across some 66 gene segments. Sourced from immuneACCESS, this table was stored by TCRdb with only in-frame sequences that have V and J called. A share of the clones is absent; for the studies checked, an unresolved V gene accounts for under half, and the remainder has no known explanation. Clonal size and the V and J genes are those of that table, whereas D and trimming came from the DNA. For this sample, the table gives 45,000 to 55,000 clones. In total, the top ten clones hold 1.5% to 2% of the sample.

Details on this clone: What this receptor recognizes is not known. The CDR3 end lies 3 residues beyond the end of the read and is filled in from the germline J gene.

The V gene is TRBV4-1 and the J gene is TRBJ1-3; TRBD1 fits 9 bases in the junction. This sequence was found in a woman aged 18 to 75 with a cervical HPV16 infection that either progressed to CIN3+ or cleared (not recorded which). Sample: blood buffy coat. The CDR3 reads as follows: CASSLDRGGLNTIYF. The covered CDR3 bases are TGCGCCAGCAGCCTGGACAGGGGCGGATTAAACACC.